This passage covers 4 T cell receptor beta chains from one sample sequenced in a study of shared clonotypes between healthy human individuals (dated by TCRdb to 2018 to 2020). The method behind the library was the immunoSEQ multiplex PCR assay. TCRdb retrieved this table from immuneACCESS and kept in-frame rearrangements only. Not all clones are present; in checked studies, unresolved V genes account for under half, and no reason is known for the remainder. The sample includes more than 2 million clones, with nearly 97% observed a single time. The leading ten clones occupy 0.1% to 0.15% of the sample. The sequenced sample was naive CD4+ T cells sorted from blood. According to the study, the label for this sample's cell subset or site signals: CD45RA+ positively selected. The receptors originated from a man aged 18 to 29 in good health.

In regard to this clone: Other DNA sequences in this sample translate to the same CDR3. The chain employs TRBV5-1 and TRBJ2-3; D gene uncertain. CDR1 SGHRS and CDR2 YFSETQ come from the germline V gene. CDR3 length: 15 residues. V was trimmed by 0 bases and J by 3 bases, leaving 11 bases between them. Here the CDR3 reads CASSLDGVGTDTQYF. The CDR3 bases are TGCGCCAGCAGCTTGGATGGTGTGGGTACAGATACGCAGTATTTT.

This clone was found a few times. The chain couples TRBV6-1 to TRBJ2-7, with 9 nucleotides matching TRBD1. The CDR3 contains 13 residues. V was pared by 3 bases and J by 3 bases, with 0 bases of the junction left unmatched. The germline V gene has CDR1 MNHNS and CDR2 SASEGT. CDR3 sequence (DNA): TGTGCCAGCAGTGAGGACAGGGGCTACGAGCAGTACTTC. Residues: CASSEDRGYEQYF.

V usage is TRBV11-2 and J usage is TRBJ1-2; D gene unclear. CDR1 SGHAT and CDR2 FQNNGV come from the germline V gene. The V gene lost 3 bases and the J gene lost 4 bases, with 12 bases spanning the gap. The CDR3 runs 14 residues. CDR3 amino acids: CASSFRAIGYGYTF. CDR3 DNA sequence: TGTGCCAGCAGCTTTAGGGCGATCGGCTATGGCTACACCTTC.

As regards this clone: Distinct nucleotide sequences in the sample also encode this CDR3. The genes are TRBV7-2 and TRBJ2-7; TRBD2 agrees at 7 bases. The germline V gene encodes CDR1 SGHTA and CDR2 FQGNSA. CDR3 length: 14 residues. The V segment lost 5 bases and the J segment 0 bases; nucleotides outside the gene matches: 4. DNA of the CDR3: TGTGCCAGCAGCCTTAGCGGGTTCTCCTACGAGCAGTACTTC. This translates into CASSLSGFSYEQYF.